Presented here are 22 T cell receptor beta chains from one specimen sequenced in a study of T-cell reconstitution after alpha-beta-depleted transplantation in children. Study conclusions and caveats: After transplant, at about two months, alpha-beta T cells were reportedly derived from several hundred expanded graft clones.

The library targeted TCRbeta and was prepared with unique molecular identifiers. MiXCR, applied by TCRdb to the PCR reads, yields one record per CDR3 protein. The profile shows around 30,000 distinct CDR3 sequences, roughly 6.7% of them singletons. No antigen has been identified for these receptors. This material consisted of peripheral blood, taken 60 days after TCRalphabeta/CD19-depleted stem cell transplant. Receptor source: a child less than two years old who had a stem cell transplant for acute myeloid leukemia, so the T cells may come from the graft donor.

In its sample, this clonotype was seen many times. The genes are TRBV10-3 and TRBJ2-7; D unresolved. There are 16 residues in the CDR3. The germline V and J ends were trimmed by 0 bases and 0 bases, with 12 bases remaining between them. The germline V gene encodes CDR1 ENHRY and CDR2 SYGVKD. The chain's CDR3 is CAISESSVRSSYEQYF. In nucleotides, the CDR3 is TGTGCCATCAGTGAGTCGTCGGTCAGGAGCTCCTACGAGCAGTACTTC.

This clonotype was recorded many times. The chain couples TRBV7-8 to TRBJ2-1, with D unresolved. This CDR3 is built from 15 residues. Germline values: CDR1 SGHVS, CDR2 FQNEAQ. V shed 5 bases and J shed 5 bases, with 16 bases lying between them. The CDR3 DNA reads TGTGCCAGCAGCGGACCCGACAATGTTCACAATGAGCAGTTCTTC. Residues: CASSGPDNVHNEQFF. The full variable domain, rest sourced from reference TRBV7-8 and TRBJ2-1, is GAGVSQSPRYKVAKRGQDVALRCDPISGHVSLFWYQQALGQGPEFLTYFQNEAQLDKSGLPSDRFFAERPEGSVSTLKIQRTQQEDSAVYLCASSGPDNVHNEQFFGPGTRLTVL.

This clonotype has ten or more counts. The chain recombines TRBV11-2 with TRBJ2-1; 13 nucleotides align to TRBD2. This CDR3 comprises 16 residues. V shed 2 bases and J 8 bases; nucleotides not matched to a gene: 6. Germline CDR1 SGHAT, CDR2 FQNNGV. The CDR3 nucleotides read TGTGCCAGCAGCTTAAGGCGGACTAGCGGGGGAGATGAGCAGTTCTTC. Translating it yields CASSLRRTSGGDEQFF.

This clonotype was recorded many times. V usage is TRBV4-3 and J usage is TRBJ1-1; 8 positions match TRBD1. CDR1 and CDR2 (germline): LGHNA, YSLEER. The CDR3 consists of 16 residues. V shed 4 bases, J shed 3 bases, and the junction held 10 bases outside the gene matches. CDR3: CASSPSPGGDYTEAFF. The CDR3 nucleotides are TGCGCCAGCAGCCCGAGTCCAGGGGGCGATTACACTGAAGCTTTCTTT.

This clonotype was seen more than once but under ten times. The chain recombines TRBV7-9 with TRBJ2-2, with D perhaps TRBD2 (5 bases). Germline CDR1 and CDR2: SEHNR and FQNEAQ (reference sequence). V dropped 1 base and J dropped 0 bases, with 9 bases sitting between them. This CDR3 is 16 amino acids long. DNA for the CDR3: TGTGCCAGCAGCTTAGTTGCGGGTGCGAACACCGGGGAGCTGTTTTTT. Protein sequence: CASSLVAGANTGELFF.

This clonotype was seen at least ten times. V gene TRBV10-3 combines with J gene TRBJ1-5; TRBD1 might be the D (5 bases). The V and J ends lost 4 bases and 4 bases respectively, with 5 bases between them. This CDR3 contains 12 residues. Germline CDR1 ENHRY, CDR2 SYGVKD. CDR3 sequence reads: CAISGGNQPQHF. DNA of the CDR3: TGTGCCATCAGTGGGGGGAATCAGCCCCAGCATTTT.

The table lists this clonotype with many counts. This sequence joins TRBV18 and TRBJ2-5; no clear D. The CDR3 covers 13 residues. Looked up from germline, CDR1 is KGHSH and CDR2 is LQKENI. Trimming stripped 2 bases from V and 3 bases from J, with 7 bases between. The DNA for the CDR3 is TGTGCCAGCTCACCAAGAGACAAAGAGACCCAGTACTTC. Translated, it gives CASSPRDKETQYF.

This clonotype was recorded many times. The chain couples TRBV9 to TRBJ1-1; D call uncertain. V lost 0 bases, J lost 1 base, and 4 bases lay in between. Germline V gene sequence: CDR1 SGDLS, CDR2 YYNGEE. This CDR3 has 13 residues. The CDR3 reads CASSVVKNTEAFF. The DNA of the CDR3 is TGTGCCAGCAGCGTAGTCAAGAACACTGAAGCTTTCTTT.

This clonotype was counted ten times or more. This sequence joins TRBV29-1 and TRBJ1-2, with 7 bases that match TRBD1. With 7 bases clipped from V and 7 bases from J, the junction kept 15 bases outside the gene matches. The CDR3 length is 14 residues. Germline CDR1 reads SQVTM; CDR2 reads ANQGSEA. The CDR3: CSAVGQTPGGGYTF. Written as DNA, the CDR3 is TGCAGCGCTGTGGGACAGACCCCCGGAGGTGGCTACACCTTC. Supplemented by reference TRBV29-1 and TRBJ1-2, the full variable domain reads SAVISQKPSRDICQRGTSLTIQCQVDSQVTMMFWYRQQPGQSLTLIATANQGSEATYESGFVIDKFPISRPNLTFSTLTVSNMSPEDSSIYLCSAVGQTPGGGYTFGSGTRLTVV.

This clonotype was detected ten times or more. CDR3 region: CASSYPANYYEQYF. As DNA, the CDR3 is TGTGCCAGCAGTTATCCGGCAAACTACTACGAGCAGTACTTC. V is TRBV6-2 or TRBV6-3 and J is TRBJ2-7, with no clear D. V lost 3 bases and J lost 3, with 12 bases in between. Germline V lookup: CDR1 MNHEY, CDR2 SVGEGT. The CDR3 length is 14 residues.

This clonotype has ten or more counts. The chain recombines TRBV24-1 with TRBJ2-2; 12 bases are shared with TRBD1. V lost 6 bases, J lost 4 bases, and 14 bases stayed unmatched. This CDR3 comprises 19 residues. The germline gives CDR1 KGHDR, CDR2 SFDVKD. The CDR3 loop reads CATSRCKGQGAICTGELFF. The CDR3 DNA reads as TGTGCCACCAGTCGCTGCAAGGGACAGGGGGCCATTTGCACCGGGGAGCTGTTTTTT.

This clonotype has a count of ten or more. The chain combines TRBV5-1 with TRBJ2-1, with 11 bases matching TRBD2. CDR3 size: 15 residues. Unmatched junction bases numbered 5, after V lost 0 bases and J lost 9 bases. Germline V gene sequence: CDR1 SGHRS, CDR2 YFSETQ. The CDR3 here is CASSLAASGRPEQFF. The DNA for the CDR3 is TGCGCCAGCAGCTTGGCGGCTAGCGGGAGGCCTGAGCAGTTCTTC.

This clonotype was detected many times. A read error may account for a junction end that differs from germline. The CDR3 DNA reads TGTGCTAGCAGCTGGGGAGTATACAATGAGCAGTTCTTC. This sequence encodes CASSWGVYNEQFF. The chain uses TRBV7-7 and TRBJ2-1, with a possible D match to TRBD2 (5 bases). There are 13 residues in the CDR3. Germline V CDR1 and CDR2: SSHAT, FNYEAQ (reference sequence).

This clonotype was observed many times. The chain links TRBV2 to TRBJ2-2; 7 positions agree with TRBD1. The CDR3 runs to 14 residues. Germline CDR1 and CDR2: SNHLY and FYNNEI. Losses at the gene ends were 8 bases for V and 0 bases for J; bases not matched to a gene: 3. The CDR3 DNA reads as TGTGCCAGCCGGGACAGCGCGAACACCGGGGAGCTGTTTTTT. It yields the protein CASRDSANTGELFF.

This clonotype was counted a few times. CDR3 region: CAIYLTGGSGANVLTF. The CDR3 DNA reads TGTGCCATATACCTTACAGGGGGCTCTGGGGCCAACGTCCTGACTTTC. V is TRBV2 and J is TRBJ2-6; 8 bases align to TRBD1. V gave up 10 bases and J gave up 0 bases; unmatched junction bases: 8. Germline assignment: CDR1 SNHLY and CDR2 FYNNEI. There are 16 residues in the CDR3.

This clonotype was detected many times. The gene calls are TRBV20-1 and TRBJ2-1, with 10 positions matching TRBD2. After removal of 6 bases from V and 2 bases from J, the junction contained 4 bases not matched to a gene. The CDR3 has 14 amino acids. The germline gives CDR1 DFQATT, CDR2 SNEGSKA (reference sequence). CDR3 bases: TGCAGTGCCCCCCTAGCGGGGGCCTACAATGAGCAGTTCTTC. Translated, it gives CSAPLAGAYNEQFF.

This clonotype was seen ten or more times. V and J are TRBV4-3 and TRBJ2-4; 13 bases agree with TRBD2. Per the germline V gene, CDR1 is LGHNA and CDR2 is YSLEER. J gave up 0 bases and V 1 base, and 6 bases lay outside the gene matches. CDR3 length equals 19 residues. The CDR3 DNA reads as TGCGCCAGCAGCCAAGGGACTAGCGGGAGCTTCCTAGCCAAAAACATTCAGTACTTC. This encodes CASSQGTSGSFLAKNIQYF.

In this sample, this clonotype turned up many times. The chain links TRBV15 to TRBJ2-3, with D perhaps TRBD1 (5 bases). The V gene's germline CDR1 is LNHNV and CDR2 YYDKDF (reference sequence). Trimming stripped 3 bases from V and 5 bases from J, with 15 bases between. The CDR3 has 15 residues. CDR3 in amino acids: CATSREPGRGDTQYF. Here the CDR3 DNA reads TGTGCCACCAGCAGGGAGCCTGGTAGGGGAGATACGCAGTATTTT.

The gene calls are TRBV18 and TRBJ2-5; D is uncertain. CDR3 length equals 13 residues. Germline assignment: CDR1 KGHSH and CDR2 LQKENI. V was pared by 3 bases and J by 5 bases, with 10 bases between. The CDR3 nucleotides are TGTGCCAGCTCACCTGGGCGTCGCGAGACCCAGTACTTC. Its translation is CASSPGRRETQYF.

This clonotype turned up a few times. J is TRBJ2-2 and V is TRBV5-1, with 9 bases identical to TRBD2. The ends lost 3 bases at V and 4 bases at J; junction bases unmatched: 7. The length of the CDR3 is 16 residues. Looked up from germline, CDR1 is SGHRS and CDR2 is YFSETQ. In DNA, the CDR3 is TGCGCCAGCAGCTCCCGGATAGCGGGAGTCACCGGGGAGCTGTTTTTT. Protein product: CASSSRIAGVTGELFF.

This clonotype appeared many times. This chain uses TRBV7-9 with TRBJ2-1; possibly TRBD2 for D (5 bases). The CDR3 runs to 16 residues. CDR1 is SEHNR, CDR2 FQNEAQ, per germline (reference sequence). V was cut by 7 bases and J by 0 bases, with 16 bases left in between. In DNA, the CDR3 is TGTGCCAGCACAGAGGGTTGGTGGAGCTCCTACAATGAGCAGTTCTTC. Translating gives CASTEGWWSSYNEQFF.

Ten or more counts support this clonotype. The genes are TRBV7-2 and TRBJ2-7; 11 positions match TRBD1. Germline CDR1 reads SGHTA; CDR2 reads FQGNSA. After removal of 2 bases from V and 5 bases from J, the junction contained 5 bases not matched to a gene. This CDR3 spans 15 amino acids. This CDR3 is CASSLRTGGVNEQYF. In nucleotides, the CDR3 is TGTGCCAGCAGCTTACGGACAGGGGGCGTCAACGAGCAGTACTTC.